These T cell receptor beta chains were read from a single sample in a study of cytotoxic CD8 clonotypes in ibrutinib-treated CLL. TCRdb's table, derived via immunoSEQ multiplex PCR, lists solely in-frame clones and lacks some. The table shows hundreds of thousands of clones, with less than 75% occurring only once. The sequencing used PBMCs, collected after 24 months of ibrutinib treatment. These receptors all come from a human donor with chronic lymphocytic leukemia. Each CDR3 is given with its conserved first and last residue. D genes are given only for firm matches. Part of the rows lack a size; the others show once, few, many or a class for expanded clones.

cdr3_aa | cdr3_nt | j_call | d_call | v_call | clone_size
CASSATGANTEAFF | TGTGCCAGCAGTGCCACAGGGGCAAACACTGAAGCTTTCTTT | TRBJ1-1 | TRBD1 | TRBV6-5 | NA
CASSLWSSGVETQYF | TGTGCCAGCAGCTTATGGTCCTCAGGTGTAGAGACCCAGTACTTC | TRBJ2-5 | NA | TRBV13 | NA
CASSQGTSGAYEQYF | TGCGCCAGCAGCCAAGGGACTAGCGGAGCCTACGAGCAGTACTTC | TRBJ2-7 | TRBD2 | TRBV4-3 | NA
CASSPSRTGGPYNEQFF | TGTGCCAGCAGTCCTAGTCGCACAGGGGGGCCCTACAATGAGCAGTTCTTC | TRBJ2-1 | TRBD1 | TRBV28 | NA
CASSFVSTSYNEQFF | TGTGCCAGCAGCTTTGTATCAACCTCCTACAATGAGCAGTTCTTC | TRBJ2-1 | NA | TRBV7-9 | NA
CASSDGKGEISYNEQFF | TGTGCCAGCAGCGACGGGAAAGGGGAAATCTCCTACAATGAGCAGTTCTTC | TRBJ2-1 | NA | TRBV7-3 | once
CASSFTGGRDYGYTF | TGTGCCAGCAGTTTTACAGGGGGCAGGGACTATGGCTACACCTTC | TRBJ1-2 | TRBD1 | TRBV27 | NA
CASSEMRNQPQHF | TGTGCCAGCTCGGAGATGCGAAATCAGCCCCAGCATTTT | TRBJ1-5 | NA | TRBV11-2 | NA
CASSYQGPNTEAFF | TGCGCCAGCAGCTACCAGGGGCCGAACACTGAAGCTTTCTTT | TRBJ1-1 | NA | TRBV5-1 | NA
CASSPIGLAGFDEQYF | TGTGCCAGCAGCCCAATAGGACTAGCGGGATTCGACGAGCAGTACTTC | TRBJ2-7 | TRBD2 | TRBV7-8 | NA
CATSRAPRTDNEQFF | TGTGCCACCAGCAGGGCTCCTAGAACGGACAATGAGCAGTTCTTC | TRBJ2-1 | NA | TRBV15 | NA
CASSQDPGLAGVFNEQFF | TGCGCCAGCAGCCAAGACCCGGGACTAGCGGGAGTCTTCAATGAGCAGTTCTTC | TRBJ2-1 | TRBD2 | TRBV4-3 | NA
CASSFILAGGYNEQFF | TGCGCCAGCAGCTTTATACTAGCGGGAGGGTACAATGAGCAGTTCTTC | TRBJ2-1 | TRBD2 | TRBV5-1 | few
CASSSQGAGEQFF | TGTGCTAGCAGCTCCCAGGGGGCAGGTGAGCAGTTCTTC | TRBJ2-1 | TRBD1 | TRBV7-7 | few
CASSSSGRQGGYTF | TGTGCCAGCAGTTCCTCAGGCAGGCAGGGAGGCTACACCTTC | TRBJ1-2 | NA | TRBV28 | once
CASSYHNGNEQFF | TGTGCCAGCAGTTACCATAACGGGAATGAGCAGTTCTTC | TRBJ2-1 | NA | TRBV6-5 | NA
CAWSQTGGGYTF | TGTGCCTGGAGTCAGACCGGTGGAGGCTACACCTTC | TRBJ1-2 | NA | TRBV30 | few
CASSPPSRTNTGELFF | TGTGCCAGCTCACCACCTTCCAGAACGAACACCGGGGAGCTGTTTTTT | TRBJ2-2 | NA | TRBV18 | NA
CASSALHGYTF | TGTGCCAGCAGCGCACTTCATGGCTACACCTTC | TRBJ1-2 | NA | TRBV9 | NA
CASTSPTSGYNEQFF | TGTGCCAGCACCTCCCCGACTAGCGGCTACAATGAGCAGTTCTTC | TRBJ2-1 | TRBD2 | TRBV27 | few
CSVQQGKNTEAFF | TGCAGCGTTCAACAGGGTAAGAACACTGAAGCTTTCTTT | TRBJ1-1 | NA | TRBV29-1 | NA
CAGQPLNTEAFF | TGTGCCGGCCAGCCTTTGAACACTGAAGCTTTCTTT | TRBJ1-1 | NA | TRBV2 | NA
CASLQSGNMYAFF | TGTGCCAGCCTCCAATCGGGGAATATGTACGCTTTCTTT | TRBJ1-1 | NA | TRBV28 | few
CASRVGDEQFF | TGTGCCAGTAGAGTGGGGGATGAGCAGTTCTTC | TRBJ2-1 | NA | TRBV19 | NA
CASSFTGTGNYEQYF | TGTGCCAGCAGCTTCACCGGGACAGGAAACTACGAGCAGTACTTC | TRBJ2-7 | TRBD1 | TRBV11-2 | NA
CASSVSPTGGVMNTEAFF | TGTGCCAGCAGCGTATCGCCGACAGGGGGAGTAATGAACACTGAAGCTTTCTTT | TRBJ1-1 | TRBD1 | TRBV9 | NA
CASSLGLGGTGELFF | TGTGCCAGCAGCTTAGGACTAGGAGGCACCGGGGAGCTGTTTTTT | TRBJ2-2 | NA | TRBV7-2 | once
CASSQDRILSLDTQYF | TGCGCCAGCAGCCAAGATAGAATACTCTCTCTAGATACGCAGTATTTT | TRBJ2-3 | NA | TRBV4-3 | NA
CASSTGTSNLNTGELFF | TGTGCCAGCAGTACCGGGACTAGCAACTTGAACACCGGGGAGCTGTTTTTT | TRBJ2-2 | TRBD2 | TRBV5-5 | NA
CAWSTSTGNQPQHF | TGTGCCTGGAGTACTTCGACGGGAAATCAACCCCAGCATTTT | TRBJ1-5 | NA | TRBV30 | NA
CASSKQGAGANYGYTF | TGTGCCAGCAGTAAACAGGGGGCAGGGGCTAACTATGGCTACACCTTC | TRBJ1-2 | TRBD1 | TRBV28 | NA
CASGGNYGYTF | TGTGCCTCGGGGGGGAACTATGGCTACACCTTC | TRBJ1-2 | NA | TRBV6-5 | NA
CASSFLPGGGLTGAGEQYF | TGTGCCAGCAGTTTCCTTCCCGGTGGGGGATTGACGGGAGCGGGTGAGCAGTACTTC | TRBJ2-7 | NA | TRBV28 | NA
CASSLGGSGNEQFF | TGTGCCAGCAGCTTGGGCGGGAGTGGAAATGAGCAGTTCTTC | TRBJ2-1 | TRBD2 | TRBV5-4 | NA
CASSLSGYNLF | TGTGCCAGCAGCTTGTCGGGCTACAACCTGTTC | TRBJ2-7 | NA | TRBV5-6 | NA
CASRPRSLYLGYTF | TGTGCCAGCAGACCCCGGTCACTATACCTAGGCTACACCTTC | TRBJ1-2 | NA | TRBV7-9 | NA
CASSLAENTEAFF | TGTGCCAGCAGCTTAGCCGAGAACACTGAAGCTTTCTTT | TRBJ1-1 | NA | TRBV13 | NA
CASSVLGNNEQFF | TGTGCCAGCAGCGTACTAGGAAACAATGAGCAGTTCTTC | TRBJ2-1 | NA | TRBV9 | NA
CASSLAAIPGSPYNEQFF | TGTGCCAGCAGCTTAGCCGCTATCCCCGGGTCCCCCTACAATGAGCAGTTCTTC | TRBJ2-1 | NA | TRBV7-2 | NA
CATSRERMGNTIYF | TGTGCCACCAGCAGAGAACGGATGGGAAACACCATATATTTT | TRBJ1-3 | NA | TRBV15 | NA
CASSQTAGVREQFF | TGTGCCAGCAGCCAGACCGCAGGGGTCCGGGAGCAGTTCTTC | TRBJ2-1 | NA | TRBV13 | NA
CASNVSGRCYEQYF | TGTGCTAGCAACGTTAGCGGGAGATGCTACGAGCAGTACTTC | TRBJ2-7 | TRBD2 | TRBV7-7 | NA
CASSPPTRDEQYF | TGTGCCAGCTCACCACCCACCCGGGACGAGCAGTACTTC | TRBJ2-7 | NA | TRBV18 | NA
CASSSQGAPGEQYF | TGCGCCAGCAGTTCGCAGGGGGCGCCCGGCGAGCAGTACTTC | TRBJ2-7 | TRBD1 | TRBV5-1 | NA